The 6 T cell receptor beta chains given below trace back to one sample, sequenced in a study of CD8+CD57+ T cells in acquired aplastic anemia. Genomic DNA, the template, was used for profiling of the TCR beta VDJ and CDR3. One entry per CDR3 protein results from TCRdb running MiXCR on the reads. Of roughly 86,000 distinct CDR3 sequences in the sample, 40% to 55% were seen once. Material for sequencing was sorted CD4+, CD8+, or CD8+CD57+ T cells (not recorded which) from PBMCs. Every receptor here comes from a human donor in good health, serving as a control.

Ten or more counts support this clonotype. The chain recombines TRBV9 with TRBJ2-5; the D gene is possibly TRBD2 (5 bases). V lost 0 bases to trimming and J lost 0 bases, with 6 bases between them. The CDR3 is 14 amino acids. Looked up from germline, CDR1 is SGDLS and CDR2 is YYNGEE. This CDR3 reads CASSVAGNQETQYF. The CDR3 nucleotides read TGTGCCAGCAGCGTAGCGGGGAACCAAGAGACCCAGTACTTC.

The chain links TRBV11-2 to TRBJ2-3, with D perhaps matching TRBD2 (6 bases). Trimming left V 0 bases short and J 4 bases short, with 17 bases between. Germline V gives CDR1 SGHAT, CDR2 FQNNGV. CDR3 length: 17 residues. The DNA for the CDR3 is TGTGCCAGCAGCTTAGATCGCCCGGGGGAGTGGTCAGATACGCAGTATTTT. It encodes CASSLDRPGEWSDTQYF.

The chain combines TRBV6-2 or TRBV6-3 with TRBJ2-7; no clear D gene. Germline values: CDR1 MNHEY, CDR2 SVGEGT. The length of the CDR3 is 12 residues. Trimming cost V 6 bases and J 2 bases, with 8 bases left between them. CDR3 DNA sequence: TGTGCCAGCAGCAACGGACCCTACGAGCAGTACGTC. Translating gives CASSNGPYEQYV.

This clonotype was observed many times. The V call is TRBV11-2, the J call TRBJ1-2, with a weak D call TRBD1 (6 bases). Germline V gene sequence: CDR1 SGHAT, CDR2 FQNNGV. The CDR3 contains 14 residues. The V end was cut by 2 bases, the J end by 3 bases, with 10 bases between. For the CDR3, the DNA is TGTGCCAGCAGCTTATCGGACAGCCACTATGGCTACACCTTC. Translation gives CASSLSDSHYGYTF. Full variable domain (outside the CDR3, taken from reference TRBV11-2 and TRBJ1-2): EAGVAQSPRYKIIEKRQSVAFWCNPISGHATLYWYQQILGQGPKLLIQFQNNGVVDDSQLPKDRFSAERLKGVDSTLKIQPAKLEDSAVYLCASSLSDSHYGYTFGSGTRLTVV.

About this clonotype: This may stem from a read error, because a much larger clone lies one nucleotide away. Because it lacks the conserved phenylalanine or tryptophan at the end, this CDR3 is likely a read error. The chain recombines TRBV4-1 with TRBJ1-6; D remains ambiguous. The CDR3 sequence is 13 residues long. Germline V lookup: CDR1 MGHRA, CDR2 YSYEKL. V was pared by 0 bases and J by 12 bases, with 9 bases between. The CDR3 region is CASSQDRREPLHL. CDR3 bases: TGCGCCAGCAGCCAAGATAGGCGGGAACCCCTCCACCTT.

The CDR3 region is CAISESEGRNEQFF. The DNA of the CDR3 is TGTGCCATCAGTGAGTCAGAGGGGCGGAATGAGCAGTTCTTC. This chain links TRBV10-3 with TRBJ2-1, with D perhaps assigned TRBD1 or TRBD2 (5 bases each). The V gene's germline CDR1 is ENHRY and CDR2 SYGVKD. The CDR3 contains 14 residues. V dropped 0 bases and J dropped 7 bases, with 10 bases sitting between them.